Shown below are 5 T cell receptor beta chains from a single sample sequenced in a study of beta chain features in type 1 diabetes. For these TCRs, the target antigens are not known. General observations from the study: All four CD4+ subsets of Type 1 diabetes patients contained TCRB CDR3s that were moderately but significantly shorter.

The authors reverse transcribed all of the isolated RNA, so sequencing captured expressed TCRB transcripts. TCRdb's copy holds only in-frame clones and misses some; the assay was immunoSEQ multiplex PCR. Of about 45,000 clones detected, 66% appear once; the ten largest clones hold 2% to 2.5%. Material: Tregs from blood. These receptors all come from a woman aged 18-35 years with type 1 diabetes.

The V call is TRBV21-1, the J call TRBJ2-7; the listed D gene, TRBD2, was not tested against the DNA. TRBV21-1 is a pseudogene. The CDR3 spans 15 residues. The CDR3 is CASSKWRRGTYEQYF. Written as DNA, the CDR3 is TGTGCCAGCAGCAAATGGCGGCGGGGGACCTACGAGCAGTACTTC.

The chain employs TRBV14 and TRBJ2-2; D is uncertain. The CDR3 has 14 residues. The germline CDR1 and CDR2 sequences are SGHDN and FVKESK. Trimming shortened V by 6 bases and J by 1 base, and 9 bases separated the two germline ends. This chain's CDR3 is CASRRGMNTGELFF. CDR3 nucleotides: TGTGCCAGCAGACGCGGTATGAACACCGGGGAGCTGTTTTTT.

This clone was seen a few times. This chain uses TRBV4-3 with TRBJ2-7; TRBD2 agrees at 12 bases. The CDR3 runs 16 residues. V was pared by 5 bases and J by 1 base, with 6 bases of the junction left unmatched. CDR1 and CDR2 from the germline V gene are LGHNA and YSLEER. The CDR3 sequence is CASSSRLAGASYEQYF. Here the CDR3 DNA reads TGCGCCAGCAGCTCCAGACTAGCGGGAGCATCCTACGAGCAGTACTTC.

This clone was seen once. The CDR3 protein is CASSLGGVAKNIQYF. CDR3 bases: TGTGCCAGTAGTCTGGGCGGGGTAGCCAAAAACATTCAGTACTTC. This rearrangement joins TRBV19 to TRBJ2-4; weak D call: TRBD2 (6 bases). This CDR3 contains 15 residues. CDR1 LNHDA and CDR2 SQIVND come from the germline V gene (reference sequence). Trimming removed 5 bases from V and 0 bases from J, with 11 bases in between.

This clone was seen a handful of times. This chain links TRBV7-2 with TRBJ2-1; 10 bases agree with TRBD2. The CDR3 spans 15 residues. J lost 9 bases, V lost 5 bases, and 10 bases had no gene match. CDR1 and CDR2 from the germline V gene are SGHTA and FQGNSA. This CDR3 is CASSPRLAGSGEQFF. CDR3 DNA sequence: TGTGCCAGCAGCCCCCGACTAGCGGGTAGTGGTGAGCAGTTCTTC.